The 9 T cell receptor beta chains in this list originate from one sample, sequenced in a study of blood T cell repertoires in COVID-19 (dated by TCRdb to the early 2020s). The library relied on the immunoSEQ multiplex PCR assay. As stored in TCRdb, this immuneACCESS dataset retains in-frame rearrangements with V and J assigned. A fraction of the clones does not appear; measured against another copy, unresolved V genes explain less than half of the discrepancy, and the remainder lacks a known reason. Counted in this sample were about 260,000 clones; approximately 90% of them appeared once. The top ten clones comprise 2.5% to 3% of the sample. The sequenced material came from PBMCs or T cells enriched from blood (not recorded which). The receptors come from a man aged 40-55 years who had been exposed to COVID-19.

V is TRBV15 and J is TRBJ2-2; 7 nucleotides line up with TRBD2. Germline V CDR1 and CDR2: LNHNV, YYDKDF (reference sequence). With 8 bases clipped from V and 0 bases from J, the junction kept 6 bases outside the gene matches. The CDR3 is made up of 15 amino acids. CDR3 sequence: CATRRAGANTGELFF. The CDR3 region has the DNA TGTGCCACCCGTCGCGCGGGAGCGAACACCGGGGAGCTGTTTTTT.

The chain combines TRBV19 with TRBJ1-5, with D possibly matching TRBD1 (6 bases). There are 17 residues in the CDR3. The germline gives CDR1 LNHDA, CDR2 SQIVND (reference sequence). Trimming stripped 2 bases from V and 0 bases from J, with 14 bases between. The CDR3 loop is CASSIRGTINSNQPQHF. CDR3 nucleotides: TGTGCCAGTAGTATAAGGGGGACAATTAATAGCAATCAGCCCCAGCATTTT.

The chain recombines TRBV6-2 or TRBV6-3 with TRBJ1-5; TRBD1 matches at 8 bases. Germline V CDR1 and CDR2: MNHEY, SVGEGT. The CDR3 extends over 16 amino acids. Trimming took 6 bases from V and 6 from J; bases not matched to a gene: 13. The CDR3 here is CASSPESTGDRQPQHF. CDR3 DNA: TGTGCCAGCAGCCCGGAGTCGACAGGGGATCGTCAGCCCCAGCATTTT.

This chain's CDR3 is CAWSRGTNGYTF. For the CDR3, the DNA is TGTGCCTGGAGCCGCGGGACTAATGGCTACACCTTC. The rearrangement joins TRBV30 to TRBJ1-2, with a possible D match to TRBD1 (5 bases). V dropped 3 bases and J dropped 6 bases, with 11 bases sitting between them. This CDR3 spans 12 amino acids. Germline V CDR1 and CDR2: GTSNPN, SVGIG (reference sequence).

CDR3 region: CSAGSTDTQYF. The CDR3 nucleotides read TGCAGTGCCGGGAGCACAGATACGCAGTATTTT. The genes are TRBV20-1 and TRBJ2-3; unclear D gene. V lost 6 bases, J lost 0 bases, and 4 bases lay in between. CDR3 length: 11 residues. Germline V gives CDR1 DFQATT, CDR2 SNEGSKA (reference sequence).

The chain has TRBV5-4 and TRBJ2-1, with TRBD1 matching 7 bases. The CDR3 loop spans 13 amino acids. Trimming at V came to 4 bases and at J to 6 bases, leaving 4 bases not matched to a gene. From germline, CDR1 is SGHNT and CDR2 YYREEE (reference sequence). CDR3 protein: CASSTGQINEQFF. The CDR3 nucleotides read TGTGCCAGCAGCACGGGACAGATCAATGAGCAGTTCTTC.

V and J are TRBV2 and TRBJ2-1, with D tentatively TRBD2 (6 bases). V was clipped by 5 bases and J by 10 bases, with 27 bases between them. From germline, CDR1 is SNHLY and CDR2 FYNNEI. CDR3 length equals 17 residues. CDR3 in amino acids: CASSPQALRRGFGEQFF. CDR3 DNA: TGTGCCAGCAGTCCCCAGGCGCTTCGGAGGGGTTTTGGCGAGCAGTTCTTC.

This chain connects TRBV5-1 to TRBJ1-2; 7 nucleotides line up with TRBD1. Trimming took 5 bases from V and 2 from J; bases not matched to a gene: 12. The CDR3 extends over 16 amino acids. The V gene's germline CDR1 is SGHRS and CDR2 YFSETQ. The CDR3 is CASSPGTANGNYGYTF. CDR3 DNA: TGCGCCAGCAGTCCCGGGACAGCCAATGGAAACTATGGCTACACCTTC.

The CDR3 loop is CASSETGQAEIRGFF. The CDR3 region has the DNA TGTGCCAGCAGTGAAACGGGACAGGCGGAAATAAGGGGTTTCTTT. The V call is TRBV6-1, the J call TRBJ1-1, with 8 nucleotides matching TRBD1. The CDR3 has 15 amino acids. CDR1 and CDR2 (germline): MNHNS, SASEGT. Trimming took 2 bases from V and 13 from J; bases not matched to a gene: 15.